The 25 T cell receptor beta chains presented below share a single source sample, sequenced in a study of graft-versus-host responses after intestinal transplantation. The antigens for these receptors are not known. The data were produced by immunoSEQ multiplex PCR, yet TCRdb's version contains in-frame clones alone and is incomplete. The sample shows about 120,000 clones, 85% to 95% of them seen only once. The material was unstimulated CD8+ T cells sorted from spleen or lymph node cells, obtained before intestinal transplant. These TCRs come from a human donor who received an intestinal transplant.

The chain carries TRBV10-3 and TRBJ2-3, with D perhaps TRBD1 (5 bases). The ends were cut back, 7 bases at V and 1 base at J, with 12 bases in the middle. CDR1 and CDR2 (germline): ENHRY, SYGVKD. The CDR3 has 14 amino acids. The CDR3 bases are TGTGCCATCAACCAGGGCTTGGGCACAGATACGCAGTATTTT. Its translation is CAINQGLGTDTQYF.

The V gene is TRBV9, the J gene TRBJ2-1; D uncertain. V lost 3 bases and J lost 2, with 15 bases in between. The CDR3 runs 16 residues. Per germline, CDR1 SGDLS and CDR2 YYNGEE. The CDR3 is CASSASPRTAYNEQFF. CDR3 bases: TGTGCCAGCAGCGCTTCCCCCCGAACGGCCTACAATGAGCAGTTCTTC.

This clone was picked up one time. The J gene is TRBJ2-5, the V gene TRBV4-1, with 7 bases identical to TRBD2. The end of the DNA fits TRBJ2-7 better, so the J call may be wrong. Germline-derived CDR1 and CDR2 are MGHRA and YSYEKL. This CDR3 has 14 residues. The CDR3 spells CASSQGAGVNEQYF. The CDR3 DNA follows: TGCGCCAGCAGCCAAGGGGCGGGAGTCAACGAGCAGTACTTC.

The chain is built from TRBV7-9 and TRBJ1-1; possibly TRBD1 for D (5 bases). Germline V lookup: CDR1 SEHNR, CDR2 FQNEAQ (reference sequence). The CDR3 consists of 14 residues. Trimming removed 1 base at V and 7 bases at J, with 13 bases between. CDR3 loop: CASSLEMGTDEAFF. The CDR3, as DNA: TGTGCCAGCAGCTTAGAAATGGGGACGGATGAAGCTTTCTTT.

This chain uses TRBV5-1 with TRBJ1-4, with D perhaps matching TRBD1 (6 bases). This CDR3 is built from 14 residues. V dropped 7 bases and J dropped 8 bases, with 18 bases sitting between them. Per germline, CDR1 SGHRS and CDR2 YFSETQ. The CDR3 loop reads CASQSTGGGEKLFF. CDR3 DNA sequence: TGCGCCAGCCAATCGACAGGCGGTGGGGAAAAACTGTTTTTT.

The V call is TRBV4-3, the J call TRBJ2-7; 11 nucleotides match TRBD2. The CDR3 spans 17 residues. The ends lost 2 bases at V and 3 bases at J; junction bases unmatched: 9. The germline V gene has CDR1 LGHNA and CDR2 YSLEER. The CDR3 DNA is TGCGCCAGCAGCCAATTTGGCCTAGCGGGAGGAGACTACGAGCAGTACTTC. Amino acids: CASSQFGLAGGDYEQYF.

The CDR3 nucleotides are TGTGCCAGTAGTAGAAGAAGCTCCTACAATGAGCAGTTCTTC. Residues: CASSRRSSYNEQFF. The chain links TRBV19 to TRBJ2-1; D unclear. Germline V gives CDR1 LNHDA, CDR2 SQIVND (reference sequence). There are 14 residues in the CDR3. Trimming removed 4 bases from V and 0 bases from J, with 7 bases in between.

This chain uses TRBV19 with TRBJ2-6; the match to TRBD2 covers 7 bases. The germline V gene encodes CDR1 LNHDA and CDR2 SQIVND (reference sequence). V trimming: 8 bases; J trimming: 4 bases; junction bases outside the gene matches: 5. The CDR3 is 14 residues long. CDR3: CASVAGVGANVLTF. In nucleotides, the CDR3 is TGTGCCAGTGTGGCGGGGGTAGGGGCCAACGTCCTGACTTTC. The entire variable domain, with the rest obtained from reference TRBV19 and TRBJ2-6, is as follows: DGGITQSPKYLFRKEGQNVTLSCEQNLNHDAMYWYRQDPGQGLRLIYYSQIVNDFQKGDIAEGYSVSREKKESFPLTVTSAQKNPTAFYLCASVAGVGANVLTFGAGSRLTVL.

The chain employs TRBV15 and TRBJ2-7; 10 bases agree with TRBD2. With 5 bases clipped from V and 3 bases from J, the junction kept 4 bases outside the gene matches. Germline CDR1 is LNHNV and CDR2 is YYDKDF (reference sequence). CDR3 size: 14 residues. Here the CDR3 DNA reads TGTGCCACCAGCCCCCGGACTAGCGGCTACGAGCAGTACTTC. Protein product: CATSPRTSGYEQYF. Together with reference TRBV15 and TRBJ2-7, the CDR3 gives the full variable domain: DAMVIQNPRYQVTQFGKPVTLSCSQTLNHNVMYWYQQKSSQAPKLLFHYYDKDFNNEADTPDNFQSRRPNTSFCFLDIRSPGLGDTAMYLCATSPRTSGYEQYFGPGTRLTVT.

The V gene is TRBV4-3, the J gene TRBJ2-1; 8 bases align to TRBD2. Trimming took 1 base from V and 5 from J; bases not matched to a gene: 13. Germline-derived CDR1 and CDR2 are LGHNA and YSLEER. The CDR3 has 18 residues. The CDR3 here is CASSQAPAGVDRHNEQFF. The CDR3 coding sequence is TGCGCCAGCAGCCAAGCTCCAGCGGGAGTAGATAGGCACAATGAGCAGTTCTTC.

The J gene is TRBJ2-7, the V gene TRBV4-2; 7 bases fit TRBD2. This CDR3 has 15 amino acids. CDR1 LGHNA and CDR2 YNFKEQ come from the germline V gene. J was trimmed by 2 bases and V by 4 bases; bases with no gene match: 8. The CDR3 loop is CASSPMGGAAYEQYF. The CDR3 nucleotides are TGTGCCAGCAGCCCGATGGGAGGGGCGGCCTACGAGCAGTACTTC.

This clone has just one count. The chain employs TRBV7-9 and TRBJ2-1; D might be TRBD1 (7 bases). The CDR3 loop spans 16 amino acids. Trimming removed 5 bases at V and 2 bases at J, with 16 bases between. CDR1 and CDR2 from the germline V gene are SEHNR and FQNEAQ (reference sequence). The DNA of the CDR3 is TGTGCCAGCAGCCCCGAGTCAGGGGGGACCTACAATGAGCAGTTCTTC. Protein: CASSPESGGTYNEQFF. The full variable domain, rest sourced from reference TRBV7-9 and TRBJ2-1, is DTGVSQNPRHKITKRGQNVTFRCDPISEHNRLYWYRQTLGQGPEFLTYFQNEAQLEKSRLLSDRFSAERPKGSFSTLEIQRTEQGDSAMYLCASSPESGGTYNEQFFGPGTRLTVL.

This clone showed up just once. The rearrangement uses TRBV28 and TRBJ1-6, with 8 bases matching TRBD1. Germline CDR1 is MDHEN and CDR2 is SYDVKM. This CDR3 is 14 amino acids long. With 7 bases clipped from V and 7 bases from J, the junction kept 6 bases outside the gene matches. This CDR3 reads CASTGQGANSPLHF. The CDR3 DNA reads as TGTGCCAGCACTGGACAGGGTGCAAATTCACCCCTCCACTTT.

This chain joins TRBV6-6 and TRBJ1-2; no clear D gene. The germline V gene encodes CDR1 MNHNY and CDR2 SVGAGI (reference sequence). V gave up 2 bases and J gave up 7 bases, with 14 bases separating them. This CDR3 region has 14 residues. CDR3 DNA sequence: TGTGCCAGCAGTTACCCCGGTGGCCTGACTGGCTACACCTTC. This sequence encodes CASSYPGGLTGYTF.

The genes are TRBV18 and TRBJ1-1, with TRBD1 as a possible D gene (5 bases). The V gene's germline CDR1 is KGHSH and CDR2 LQKENI. Trimming shortened V by 7 bases and J by 1 base, and 10 bases separated the two germline ends. The CDR3 spans 13 residues. The CDR3 coding sequence is TGTGCCAGCTGGGACCTTGGGAACACTGAAGCTTTCTTT. It is translated as CASWDLGNTEAFF.

The chain joins TRBV28 to TRBJ2-1; no clear D. Per the germline V gene, CDR1 is MDHEN and CDR2 is SYDVKM. The CDR3 covers 11 residues. V lost 1 base and J lost 8, with 3 bases in between. The CDR3 is CASSLFYEQFF. The DNA for the CDR3 is TGTGCCAGCAGTTTATTTTATGAGCAGTTCTTC.

V gene TRBV11-3 combines with J gene TRBJ2-1; 8 bases agree with TRBD2. Germline values: CDR1 SGHNT, CDR2 YENEEA. The CDR3 totals 15 residues. V gave up 4 bases and J gave up 12 bases; unmatched junction bases: 14. The CDR3 DNA reads TGTGCCAGCAGCTCGGCGAGCGGGAGTCAATGGGGGCAGTTCTTC. Its protein product is CASSSASGSQWGQFF.

This chain joins TRBV27 and TRBJ2-3; D not resolved. CDR1 and CDR2 from the germline V gene are MNHEY and SMNVEV (reference sequence). CDR3 length: 13 residues. Trimming pared 4 bases from V and 0 bases from J, leaving 5 bases between. This CDR3 reads CASSSLSTDTQYF. The CDR3 nucleotides are TGTGCCAGCAGTTCCCTCAGCACAGATACGCAGTATTTT.

The chain links TRBV5-4 to TRBJ1-1; 8 nucleotides match TRBD1. V lost 0 bases to trimming and J lost 8 bases; unmatched junction nucleotides: 3. CDR1 SGHNT and CDR2 YYREEE come from the germline V gene (reference sequence). The CDR3 contains 13 residues. The CDR3 sequence is CASSLVGTGEAFF. The DNA of the CDR3 is TGTGCCAGCAGCTTGGTGGGGACAGGAGAAGCTTTCTTT.

J is TRBJ2-7 and V is TRBV7-6; D might be TRBD1 (8 bases). V was trimmed by 4 bases and J by 2 bases, leaving 18 bases between them. The CDR3 is made up of 16 amino acids. Germline values: CDR1 SGHVS, CDR2 FNYEAQ. The CDR3: CASSWKQGGNTYEQYF. The CDR3 DNA follows: TGTGCCAGCAGCTGGAAACAGGGGGGGAATACCTACGAGCAGTACTTC.

The chain uses TRBV7-8 and TRBJ1-5; D is unclear. Germline V gene data show CDR1 as SGHVS and CDR2 as FQNEAQ. The CDR3 consists of 13 residues. The V end was cut by 1 base, the J end by 9 bases, with 10 bases between. The CDR3 loop reads CASSLGAQRPQHF. The CDR3 DNA follows: TGTGCCAGCAGCTTAGGGGCACAGAGGCCCCAGCATTTT.

V is TRBV19 and J is TRBJ2-7, with 9 positions matching TRBD2. Germline CDR1 LNHDA, CDR2 SQIVND (reference sequence). With 0 bases clipped from V and 3 bases from J, the junction kept 3 bases outside the gene matches. This CDR3 contains 15 residues. CDR3 sequence reads: CASSIDTAGGYEQYF. The CDR3 DNA reads as TGTGCCAGTAGTATAGATACAGCGGGAGGCTACGAGCAGTACTTC.

This chain uses TRBV4-1 with TRBJ2-3, with TRBD1 identical over 8 bases. V lost 5 bases, J lost 2 bases, and 12 bases stayed unmatched. Germline values: CDR1 MGHRA, CDR2 YSYEKL. The CDR3 covers 17 residues. The CDR3 nucleotides read TGCGCCAGCAGCTTCCGGGACAGGATCCCCGTCACAGATACGCAGTATTTT. Translation gives CASSFRDRIPVTDTQYF.

The rearrangement joins TRBV27 to TRBJ2-7; either TRBD1 or TRBD2 may supply D (6 bases each). The CDR3 spans 14 residues. Trimming shortened V by 10 bases and J by 0 bases, and 16 bases separated the two germline ends. Per the germline V gene, CDR1 is MNHEY and CDR2 is SMNVEV (reference sequence). CDR3 DNA sequence: TGTGCCACCACCGATGGGGGGCCCTCCTACGAGCAGTACTTC. Protein: CATTDGGPSYEQYF.

The rearrangement joins TRBV27 to TRBJ2-7; 7 bases map to TRBD1. Germline V gene sequence: CDR1 MNHEY, CDR2 SMNVEV (reference sequence). V dropped 3 bases and J dropped 2; count of bases not matched to a gene: 7. The CDR3 has 15 residues. CDR3 amino acids: CASSLLGGAPYEQYF. The CDR3 coding sequence is TGTGCCAGCAGTTTGTTAGGGGGCGCTCCCTACGAGCAGTACTTC.